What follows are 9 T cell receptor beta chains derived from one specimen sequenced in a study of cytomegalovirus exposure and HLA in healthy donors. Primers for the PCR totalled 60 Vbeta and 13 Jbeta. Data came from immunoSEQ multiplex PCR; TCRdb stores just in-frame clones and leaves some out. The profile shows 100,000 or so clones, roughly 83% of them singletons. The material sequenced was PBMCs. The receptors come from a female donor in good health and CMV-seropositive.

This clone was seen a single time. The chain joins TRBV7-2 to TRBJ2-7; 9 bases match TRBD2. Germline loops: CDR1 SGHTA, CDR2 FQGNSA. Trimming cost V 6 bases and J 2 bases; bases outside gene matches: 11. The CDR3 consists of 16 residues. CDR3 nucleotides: TGTGCCAGCAGGCGGTCTAGCGGGATGTCCCCCTACGAGCAGTACTTC. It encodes CASRRSSGMSPYEQYF.

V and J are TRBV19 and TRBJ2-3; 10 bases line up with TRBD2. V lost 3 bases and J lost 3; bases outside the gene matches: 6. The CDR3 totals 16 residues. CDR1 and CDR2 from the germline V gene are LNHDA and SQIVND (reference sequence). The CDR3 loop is CASSIGLGLATDTQYF. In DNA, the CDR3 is TGTGCCAGTAGTATCGGGTTGGGACTAGCGACAGATACGCAGTATTTT.

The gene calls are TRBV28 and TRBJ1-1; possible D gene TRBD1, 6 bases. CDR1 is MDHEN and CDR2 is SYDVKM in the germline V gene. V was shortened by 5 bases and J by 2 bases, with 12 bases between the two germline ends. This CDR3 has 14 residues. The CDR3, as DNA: TGTGCCAGCAGTGGACAGTCTGGAAACACTGAAGCTTTCTTT. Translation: CASSGQSGNTEAFF.

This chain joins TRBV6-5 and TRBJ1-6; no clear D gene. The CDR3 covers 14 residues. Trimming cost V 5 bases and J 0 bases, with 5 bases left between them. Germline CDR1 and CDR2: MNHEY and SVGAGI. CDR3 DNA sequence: TGTGCCAGCAGTCCTAGCTCCTATAATTCACCCCTCCACTTT. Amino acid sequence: CASSPSSYNSPLHF.

The DNA of the CDR3 is TGTGCCGCGGGAGAGCGGGGAGATACGCAGTATTTT. Translation: CAAGERGDTQYF. J is TRBJ2-3 and V is TRBV5-4; 7 nucleotides match TRBD2. Germline V gives CDR1 SGHNT, CDR2 YYREEE (reference sequence). V lost 10 bases and J lost 5; bases outside the gene matches: 7. The CDR3 is 12 amino acids.

CDR3 protein: CASSPGQGWTGELFF. CDR3 coding DNA: TGTGCCAGCTCACCCGGACAGGGTTGGACCGGGGAGCTGTTTTTT. This rearrangement joins TRBV18 to TRBJ2-2, with 8 positions matching TRBD1. V shed 3 bases, J shed 5 bases, and the junction held 5 bases outside the gene matches. This CDR3 spans 15 amino acids. Germline V gene lookup returns CDR1 KGHSH and CDR2 LQKENI. The full variable domain, completed using reference TRBV18 and TRBJ2-2, is NAGVMQNPRHLVRRRGQEARLRCSPMKGHSHVYWYRQLPEEGLKFMVYLQKENIIDESGMPKERFSAEFPKEGPSILRIQQVVRGDSAAYFCASSPGQGWTGELFFGEGSRLTVL.

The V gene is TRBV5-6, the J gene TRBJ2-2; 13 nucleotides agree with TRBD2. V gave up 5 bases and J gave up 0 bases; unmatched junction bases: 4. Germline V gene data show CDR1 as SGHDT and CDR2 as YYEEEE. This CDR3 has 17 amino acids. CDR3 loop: CASRRLAGGPNTGELFF. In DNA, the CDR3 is TGTGCCAGCAGACGACTAGCGGGGGGACCGAACACCGGGGAGCTGTTTTTT.

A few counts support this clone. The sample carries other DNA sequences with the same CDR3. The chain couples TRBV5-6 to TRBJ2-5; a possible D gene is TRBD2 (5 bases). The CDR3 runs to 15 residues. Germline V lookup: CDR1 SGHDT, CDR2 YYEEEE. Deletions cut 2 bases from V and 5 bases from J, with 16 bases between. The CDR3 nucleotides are TGTGCCAGCAGCTTAGGTAGGACTGCTCAGGAGACCCAGTACTTC. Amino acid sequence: CASSLGRTAQETQYF.

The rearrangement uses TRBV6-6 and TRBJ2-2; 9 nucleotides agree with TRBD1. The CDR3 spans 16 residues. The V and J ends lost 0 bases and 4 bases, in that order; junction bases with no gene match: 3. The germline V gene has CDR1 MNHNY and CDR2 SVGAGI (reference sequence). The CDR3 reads CASSYSKQGATGELFF. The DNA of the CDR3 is TGTGCCAGCAGTTACTCGAAACAGGGGGCCACCGGGGAGCTGTTTTTT.